This T cell receptor beta chain stems from a study of post-analysis software for immune sequencing data. Findings and limits, study-wide: Multiple sclerosis patients had significantly lower normalized Chao1 diversity than controls. Included in a set of about 5 TRBV segments more frequent in patients than controls were TRBV5-6, TRBV5-1 and TRBV20-1.

Comment on this clonotype: Its antigen is not known.

Presence of unique molecular identifiers characterized the TCR beta cDNA libraries. Each CDR3 protein gets one entry after TCRdb re-called the PCR reads with MiXCR. The sample has about 680,000 distinct CDR3 sequences, 55% to 60% seen once. V lost 6 bases and J lost 9, with 12 bases in between. This CDR3 is built from 12 residues. The germline V gene has CDR1 SNHLY and CDR2 FYNNEI. This chain uses TRBV2 with TRBJ2-1; TRBD1 is a possible D gene (5 bases). Sequenced input: blood. This receptor was taken from a girl aged 2 to 9 with multiple sclerosis. The CDR3 sequence: CASSRGATEQFF. The CDR3 DNA reads TGTGCCAGCAGCCGTGGGGCAACTGAGCAGTTCTTC.